These 2 T cell receptor beta chains were all obtained from the same sample, sequenced in a study of T cell repertoires in cytomegalovirus infection. One entry per CDR3 protein, called by TCRdb with MiXCR from the reads. The sample includes about 260,000 distinct CDR3 sequences, approximately 8.3% of them seen just once. Sequencing was carried out using PBMCs. These TCRs come from a human donor in good health (CMV status not recorded). Some clones in this sample may be carry-over from other donors' samples.

This clonotype was seen at least ten times. This chain joins TRBV7-2 and TRBJ2-1; a weak D match, TRBD2 (6 bases). Germline loops: CDR1 SGHTA, CDR2 FQGNSA. The CDR3 has 12 amino acids. Trimming shortened V by 2 bases and J by 14 bases, and 13 bases separated the two germline ends. The CDR3 is CASSLRGSGKFF. The CDR3 DNA reads as TGTGCCAGCAGCTTAAGAGGTAGCGGCAAGTTCTTC.

This clonotype was recorded many times. This chain connects TRBV7-2 to TRBJ2-2; the D is unclear. Looked up from germline, CDR1 is SGHTA and CDR2 is FQGNSA. The CDR3 totals 15 residues. Deletions cut 1 base from V and 1 base from J, with 7 bases between. The CDR3 loop is CASSLGTGNTGELFF. DNA for the CDR3: TGTGCCAGCAGCTTAGGGACGGGGAACACCGGGGAGCTGTTTTTT.